This T cell receptor beta chain appears in the sequencing data of a study of blood T cells in healthy people across ages. Study-wide results and caveats: Shifts in expanded clonotypes may have been confounded by donor CMV status, which was unknown.

A remark on this clonotype: Its antigen is as yet unknown.

Trimming left V 1 base short and J 4 bases short, with 11 bases between. From germline, CDR1 is SGHTA and CDR2 FQGNSA. The CDR3 totals 16 residues. A J-beta primer mix and a sample-barcoded 5' primer were used in a second PCR of about 7 to 11 cycles. TCRdb reprocessed the 5' RACE reads via MiXCR and lists one record per CDR3 protein. The repertoire holds 800,000 to 1,000,000 distinct CDR3 sequences, with roughly 52% as singletons. Each sample yielded at least 6 million isolated PBMCs. Sequences were obtained from blood. The TCR originated in a man aged 30 to 39 in good health. This rearrangement joins TRBV7-2 to TRBJ1-6; D possibly corresponds to TRBD1 (5 bases). The CDR3 sequence: CASSLVQGPYNSPLHF. DNA of the CDR3: TGTGCCAGCAGCTTAGTCCAGGGACCTTATAATTCACCCCTCCACTTT.